This T cell receptor beta chain was recorded in a study of blood T cell repertoires in COVID-19. Study-wide context: Collection of acute and convalescent COVID-19 samples took place in the United States, Italy and Spain.

TCRdb keeps only in-frame clones here, not all; method: immunoSEQ multiplex PCR. Seen here are about 93,000 clones, roughly 90% observed once, and the top ten hold 1.5%. The CDR3 is 15 residues long. Per germline, CDR1 MDHEN and CDR2 SYDVKM. V lost 6 bases to trimming and J lost 2 bases, with 13 bases between them. The specimen sequenced was peripheral blood. The TCR sequence derives from a human donor with active COVID-19. The donor label of this sample is uncertain. The chain uses TRBV28 and TRBJ1-4; D call uncertain. Here the CDR3 DNA reads TGTGCCAGCAGGCCGGGGAGGGTGACTAATGAAAAACTGTTTTTT. As protein: CASRPGRVTNEKLFF.